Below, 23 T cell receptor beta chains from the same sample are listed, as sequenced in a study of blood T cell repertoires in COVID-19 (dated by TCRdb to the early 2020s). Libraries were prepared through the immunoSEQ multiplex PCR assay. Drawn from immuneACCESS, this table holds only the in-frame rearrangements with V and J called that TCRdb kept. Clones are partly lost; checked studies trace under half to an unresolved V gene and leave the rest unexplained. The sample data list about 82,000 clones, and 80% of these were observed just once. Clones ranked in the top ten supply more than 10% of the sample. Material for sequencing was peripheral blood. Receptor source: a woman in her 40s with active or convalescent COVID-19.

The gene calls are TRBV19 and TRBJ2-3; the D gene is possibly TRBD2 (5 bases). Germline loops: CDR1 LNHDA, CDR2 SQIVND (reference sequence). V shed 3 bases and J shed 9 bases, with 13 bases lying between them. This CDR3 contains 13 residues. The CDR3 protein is CASSIASGGTQYF. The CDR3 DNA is TGTGCCAGTAGTATCGCAAGTGGAGGCACGCAGTATTTT. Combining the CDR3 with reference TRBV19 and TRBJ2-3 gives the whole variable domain DGGITQSPKYLFRKEGQNVTLSCEQNLNHDAMYWYRQDPGQGLRLIYYSQIVNDFQKGDIAEGYSVSREKKESFPLTVTSAQKNPTAFYLCASSIASGGTQYFGPGTRLTVL.

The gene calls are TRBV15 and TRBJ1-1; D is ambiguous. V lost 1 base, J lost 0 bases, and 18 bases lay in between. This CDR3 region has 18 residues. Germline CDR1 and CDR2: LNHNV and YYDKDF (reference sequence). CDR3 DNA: TGTGCCACCAGCAGAGGGATAGGAGGGAACTTAATGAACACTGAAGCTTTCTTT. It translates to CATSRGIGGNLMNTEAFF.

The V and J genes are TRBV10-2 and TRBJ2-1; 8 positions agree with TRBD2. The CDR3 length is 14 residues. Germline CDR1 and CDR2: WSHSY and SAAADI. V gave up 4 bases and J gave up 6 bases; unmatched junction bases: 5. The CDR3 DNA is TGCGCCAGCAGTGGTCTAGCGGGTTCCAATGAGCAGTTCTTC. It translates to CASSGLAGSNEQFF.

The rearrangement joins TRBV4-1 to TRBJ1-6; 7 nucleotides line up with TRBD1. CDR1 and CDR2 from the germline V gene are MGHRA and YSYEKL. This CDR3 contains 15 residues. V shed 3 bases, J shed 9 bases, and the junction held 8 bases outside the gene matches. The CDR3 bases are TGCGCCAGCAGCCAGACAGGGAGTACGATTTCACCCCTCCACTTT. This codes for CASSQTGSTISPLHF.

The CDR3: CASSPPDRPNTEAFF. CDR3 sequence (DNA): TGTGCCAGCAGTCCCCCCGACAGACCCAACACTGAAGCTTTCTTT. This chain joins TRBV28 and TRBJ1-1; D may be TRBD1 (5 bases). The ends were cut back, 5 bases at V and 2 bases at J, with 15 bases in the middle. There are 15 residues in the CDR3. The V gene's germline CDR1 is MDHEN and CDR2 SYDVKM.

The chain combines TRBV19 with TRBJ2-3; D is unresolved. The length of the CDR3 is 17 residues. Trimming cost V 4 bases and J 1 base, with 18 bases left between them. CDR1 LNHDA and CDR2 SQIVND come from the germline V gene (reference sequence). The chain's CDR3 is CASSSITVGQGTDTQYF. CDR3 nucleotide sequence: TGTGCCAGTAGTAGTATCACCGTAGGTCAGGGCACAGATACGCAGTATTTT. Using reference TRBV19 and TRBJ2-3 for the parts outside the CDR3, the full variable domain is DGGITQSPKYLFRKEGQNVTLSCEQNLNHDAMYWYRQDPGQGLRLIYYSQIVNDFQKGDIAEGYSVSREKKESFPLTVTSAQKNPTAFYLCASSSITVGQGTDTQYFGPGTRLTVL.

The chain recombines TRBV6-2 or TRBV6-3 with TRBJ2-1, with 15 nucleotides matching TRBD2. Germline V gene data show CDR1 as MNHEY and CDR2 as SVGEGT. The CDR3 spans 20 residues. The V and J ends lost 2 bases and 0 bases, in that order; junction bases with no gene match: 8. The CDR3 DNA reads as TGTGCCAGCAGTTACCCCCCGGGACTAGCGGGGGGAAGCTCCTACAATGAGCAGTTCTTC. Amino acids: CASSYPPGLAGGSSYNEQFF.

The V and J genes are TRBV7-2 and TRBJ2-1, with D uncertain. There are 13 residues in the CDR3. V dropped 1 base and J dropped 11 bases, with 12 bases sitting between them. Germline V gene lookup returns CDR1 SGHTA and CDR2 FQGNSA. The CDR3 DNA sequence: TGTGCCAGCAGCTTAGGCGTCGAGCCTCAGCAGTTCTTC. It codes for CASSLGVEPQQFF. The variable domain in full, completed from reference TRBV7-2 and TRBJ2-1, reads GAGVSQSPSNKVTEKGKDVELRCDPISGHTALYWYRQSLGQGLEFLIYFQGNSAPDKSGLPSDRFSAERTGGSVSTLTIQRTQQEDSAVYLCASSLGVEPQQFFGPGTRLTVL.

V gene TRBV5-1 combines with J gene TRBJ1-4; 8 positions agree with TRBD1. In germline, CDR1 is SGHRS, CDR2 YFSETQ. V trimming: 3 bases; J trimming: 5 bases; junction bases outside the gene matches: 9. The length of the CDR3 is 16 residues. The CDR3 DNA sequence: TGCGCCAGCAGCTCGACAGGGGTGGGGATAAATGAAAAACTGTTTTTT. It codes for CASSSTGVGINEKLFF.

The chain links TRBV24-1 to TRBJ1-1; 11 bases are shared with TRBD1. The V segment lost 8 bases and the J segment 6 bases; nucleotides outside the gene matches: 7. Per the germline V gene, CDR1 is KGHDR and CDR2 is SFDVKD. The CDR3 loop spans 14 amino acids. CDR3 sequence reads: CATKDRGRNAEAFF. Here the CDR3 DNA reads TGTGCCACCAAGGACAGGGGGCGAAACGCTGAAGCTTTCTTT.

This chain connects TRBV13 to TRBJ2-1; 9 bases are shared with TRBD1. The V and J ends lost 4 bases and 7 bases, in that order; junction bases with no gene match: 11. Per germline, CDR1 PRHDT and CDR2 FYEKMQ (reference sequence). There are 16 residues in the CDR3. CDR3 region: CASSSPRQGGINEQFF. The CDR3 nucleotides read TGTGCCAGCAGCTCCCCCCGACAGGGGGGTATAAATGAGCAGTTCTTC. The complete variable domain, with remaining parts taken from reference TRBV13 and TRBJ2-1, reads AAGVIQSPRHLIKEKRETATLKCYPIPRHDTVYWYQQGPGQDPQFLISFYEKMQSDKGSIPDRFSAQQFSDYHSELNMSSLELGDSALYFCASSSPRQGGINEQFFGPGTRLTVL.

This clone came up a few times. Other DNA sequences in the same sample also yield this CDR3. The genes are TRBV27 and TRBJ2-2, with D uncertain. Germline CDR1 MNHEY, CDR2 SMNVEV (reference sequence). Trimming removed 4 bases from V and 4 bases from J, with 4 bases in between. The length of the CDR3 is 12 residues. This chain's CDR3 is CASSSGTGELFF. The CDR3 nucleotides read TGTGCCAGCAGTTCGGGCACCGGGGAGCTGTTTTTT.

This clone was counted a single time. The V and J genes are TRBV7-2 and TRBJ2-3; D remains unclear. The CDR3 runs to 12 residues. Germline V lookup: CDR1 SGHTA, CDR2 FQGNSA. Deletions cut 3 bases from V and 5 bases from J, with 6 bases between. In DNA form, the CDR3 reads TGTGCCAGCAGCTTTAACAAAGATACGCAGTATTTT. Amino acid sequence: CASSFNKDTQYF.

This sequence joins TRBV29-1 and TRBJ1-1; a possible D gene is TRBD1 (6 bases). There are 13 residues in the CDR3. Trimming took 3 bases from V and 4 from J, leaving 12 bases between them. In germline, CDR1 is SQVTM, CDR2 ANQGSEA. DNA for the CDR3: TGCAGCGTTGATAGGGACACGGGCACTGAAGCTTTCTTT. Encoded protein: CSVDRDTGTEAFF.

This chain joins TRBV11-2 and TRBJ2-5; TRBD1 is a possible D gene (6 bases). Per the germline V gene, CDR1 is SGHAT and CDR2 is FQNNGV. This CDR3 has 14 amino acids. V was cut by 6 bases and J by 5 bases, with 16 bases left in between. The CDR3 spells CASSFTGFGETQYF. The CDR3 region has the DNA TGTGCCAGCAGTTTCACAGGGTTTGGGGAGACCCAGTACTTC.

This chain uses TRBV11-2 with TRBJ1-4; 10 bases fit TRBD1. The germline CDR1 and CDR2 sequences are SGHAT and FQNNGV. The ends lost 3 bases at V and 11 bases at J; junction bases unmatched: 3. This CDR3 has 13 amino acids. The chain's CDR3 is CASSLGTGAKLFF. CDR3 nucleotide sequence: TGTGCCAGCAGCTTGGGGACAGGGGCTAAACTGTTTTTT.

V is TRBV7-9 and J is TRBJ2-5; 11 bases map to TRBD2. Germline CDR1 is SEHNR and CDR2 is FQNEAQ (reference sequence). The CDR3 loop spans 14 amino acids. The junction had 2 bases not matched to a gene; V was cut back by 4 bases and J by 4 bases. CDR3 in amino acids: CASSSLAGVETQYF. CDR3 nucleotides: TGTGCCAGCAGCTCACTAGCGGGGGTAGAGACCCAGTACTTC.

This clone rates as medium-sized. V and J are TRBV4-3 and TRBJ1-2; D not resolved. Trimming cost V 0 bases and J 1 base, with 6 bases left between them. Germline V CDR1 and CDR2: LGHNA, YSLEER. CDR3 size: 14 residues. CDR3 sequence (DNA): TGCGCCAGCAGCCAAGATCGGGTTAACTATGGCTACACCTTC. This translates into CASSQDRVNYGYTF.

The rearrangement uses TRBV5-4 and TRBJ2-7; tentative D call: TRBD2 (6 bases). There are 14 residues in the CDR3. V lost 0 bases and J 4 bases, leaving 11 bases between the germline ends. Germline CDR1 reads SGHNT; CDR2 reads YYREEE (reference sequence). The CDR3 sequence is CASSLGGGRYEQYF. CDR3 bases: TGTGCCAGCAGCTTGGGGGGAGGTCGGTACGAGCAGTACTTC.

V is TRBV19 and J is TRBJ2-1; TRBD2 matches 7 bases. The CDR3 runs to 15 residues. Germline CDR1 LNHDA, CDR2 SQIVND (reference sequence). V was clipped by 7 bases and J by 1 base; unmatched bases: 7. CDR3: CASTLADLSYNEQFF. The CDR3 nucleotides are TGTGCCAGTACTCTAGCGGATTTATCCTACAATGAGCAGTTCTTC.

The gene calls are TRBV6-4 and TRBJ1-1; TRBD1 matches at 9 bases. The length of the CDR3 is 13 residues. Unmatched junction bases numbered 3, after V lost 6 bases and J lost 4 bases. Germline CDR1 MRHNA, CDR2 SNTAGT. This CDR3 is CASRATGGTEAFF. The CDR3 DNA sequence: TGTGCCAGCAGAGCGACAGGGGGCACTGAAGCTTTCTTT.

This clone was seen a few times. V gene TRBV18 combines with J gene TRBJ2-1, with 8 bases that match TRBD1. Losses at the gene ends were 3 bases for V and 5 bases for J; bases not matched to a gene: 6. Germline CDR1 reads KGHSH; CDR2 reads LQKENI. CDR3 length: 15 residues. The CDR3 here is CASSPLGQGNNEQFF. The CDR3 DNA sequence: TGTGCCAGCTCACCTCTTGGACAGGGAAACAATGAGCAGTTCTTC.

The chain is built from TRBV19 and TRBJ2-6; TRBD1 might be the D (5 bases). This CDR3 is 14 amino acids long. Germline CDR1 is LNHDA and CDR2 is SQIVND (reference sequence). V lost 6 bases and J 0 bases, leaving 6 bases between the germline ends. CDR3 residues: CASRQGSGANVLTF. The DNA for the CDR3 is TGTGCCAGTAGGCAGGGCTCTGGGGCCAACGTCCTGACTTTC.